The rows below give T cell receptor beta chains drawn from one sample of a study of cytomegalovirus exposure and HLA in healthy donors. Clones were read by immunoSEQ multiplex PCR, and TCRdb kept only the in-frame ones, dropping some. This sample carries fewer than 200,000 clones, about 86% of them seen once, and the ten largest clones take 1.5% to 2%. The sequencing sample was made of PBMCs. These receptors were taken from a man aged 35-49 years in good health and CMV-seropositive. The CDR3 runs from the conserved cysteine through the conserved F or W. The D gene is left open where the match is weak. Only part of the rows carry a size: once, few, many, or a class if the clone is expanded.

>-|-|TRBV27|TRBJ2-3
TGTGCCAGCAGTTTAAACGGAGTTGTAGATACGCAGTATTTT
CASSLNGVVDTQYF
>-|-|TRBV11-2|TRBJ1-1
TGTGCCAGCAGCTTAGGACTTTGGGACACCTTGAACACTGAAGCTTTCTTT
CASSLGLWDTLNTEAFF
>TRBD1|-|TRBV5-1|TRBJ1-6
TGCGCCAGCAGTTCAAACCGGGACAGTAATTCACCCCTCCACTTT
CASSSNRDSNSPLHF
>TRBD1|-|TRBV25-1|TRBJ1-1
TGTGCCAGCAGTGACCCCGGGACAGGGGGCACTGAAGCTTTCTTT
CASSDPGTGGTEAFF
>TRBD1|-|TRBV18|TRBJ1-3
TGTGCCAGCTCACCACTCTCAGGGGGGCCAGCGGACACCATATATTTT
CASSPLSGGPADTIYF
>-|-|TRBV4-2|TRBJ1-4
TGTGCCAGCAGCCCAATTACTCTGACAGATTGGGGTAATGAAAAACTGTTTTTT
CASSPITLTDWGNEKLFF
>-|-|TRBV30|TRBJ1-1
TGTGCCTGGAGGTCCTCGATCGCGGTGACCCGCGCGCAAGCTTTCTTT
CAWRSSIAVTRAQAFF
>TRBD2|-|TRBV7-2|TRBJ2-1
TGTGCCAGCAGCTCCGGGGGGGCGGCGGGATTCCTCTTC
CASSSGGAAGFLF
>-|-|TRBV28|TRBJ2-7
TGTGCCAGCAGGATAGCCGGGGAGGTATACGAGCAGTACTTC
CASRIAGEVYEQYF
>TRBD2|-|TRBV5-1|TRBJ2-5
TGCGCCAGCAGCTTTGCCGGGACTAGCGGGGAGACCCAGTACTTC
CASSFAGTSGETQYF
>-|-|TRBV6-6|TRBJ1-3
TGTGCCAGCAGTTACAGGGAGGGTGGAAACACCATATATTTT
CASSYREGGNTIYF
>-|few|TRBV6-6|TRBJ2-3
TGTGCCAGTTCTTGGGCTAGCATCACAGATACGCAGTATTTT
CASSWASITDTQYF
>-|-|TRBV7-2|TRBJ2-4
TGTGCCAGCAGCTTAGCGCGGAGGGGAAACATTCAGTACTTC
CASSLARRGNIQYF